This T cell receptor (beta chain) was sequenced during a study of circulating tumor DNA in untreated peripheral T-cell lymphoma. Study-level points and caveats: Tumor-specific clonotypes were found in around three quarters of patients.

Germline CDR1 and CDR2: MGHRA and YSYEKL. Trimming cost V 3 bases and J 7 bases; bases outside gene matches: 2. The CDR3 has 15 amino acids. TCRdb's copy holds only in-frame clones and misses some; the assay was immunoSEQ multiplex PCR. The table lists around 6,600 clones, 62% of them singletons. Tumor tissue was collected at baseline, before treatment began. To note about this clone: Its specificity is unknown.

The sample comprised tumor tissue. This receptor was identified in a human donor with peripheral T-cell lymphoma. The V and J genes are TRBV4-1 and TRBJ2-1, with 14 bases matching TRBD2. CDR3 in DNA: TGCGCCAGCAGCCACGGGACTAGCGGGAGAAATGAGCAGTTCTTC. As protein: CASSHGTSGRNEQFF.